This T cell receptor (beta chain) was captured by sequencing in a study of T cells in localized non-small cell lung cancer. Study outcomes and limitations: With higher T cell density in blood came longer overall survival. In adjacent lung appeared a median around 57 of the top 100 tumor clones. Analysis by sequencing included only one tumor region, so heterogeneity remains possible. Uninvolved adjacent lung showed peak T cell clonality, exceeding tumor.

This CDR3 has 16 residues. The V and J ends lost 5 bases and 0 bases respectively, with 17 bases between them. The germline gives CDR1 SGHRS, CDR2 YFSETQ. For this clone: Its antigen is still unknown.

Assay: immunoSEQ multiplex PCR; the TCRdb copy retains only in-frame clones and omits some. This sample has 20,000 to 30,000 clones, with about 88% found just once. Here the sequenced sample was peripheral blood, taken before any cancer treatment. This TCR was recovered from a female donor aged 60 or older with stage II squamous cell lung carcinoma. The chain links TRBV5-1 to TRBJ1-1; D is possibly TRBD1 (5 bases). The CDR3 DNA is TGCGCCAGCAGGGTTGGCATGACAGACATGAACACTGAAGCTTTCTTT. Residues: CASRVGMTDMNTEAFF.